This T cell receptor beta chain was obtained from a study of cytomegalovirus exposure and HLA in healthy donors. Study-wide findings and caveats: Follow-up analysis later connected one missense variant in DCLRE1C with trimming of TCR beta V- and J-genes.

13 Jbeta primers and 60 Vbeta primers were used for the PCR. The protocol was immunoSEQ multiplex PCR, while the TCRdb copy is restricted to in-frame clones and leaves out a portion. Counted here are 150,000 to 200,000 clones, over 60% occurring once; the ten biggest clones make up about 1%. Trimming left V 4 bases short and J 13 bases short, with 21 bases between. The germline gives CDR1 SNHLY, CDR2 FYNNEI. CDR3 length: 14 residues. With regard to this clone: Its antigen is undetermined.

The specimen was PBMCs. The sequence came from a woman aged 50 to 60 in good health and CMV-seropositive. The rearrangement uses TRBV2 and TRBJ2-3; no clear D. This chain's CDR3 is CASSAQMSQIREYF. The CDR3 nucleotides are TGTGCCAGCAGTGCTCAGATGAGTCAGATTCGGGAGTATTTT. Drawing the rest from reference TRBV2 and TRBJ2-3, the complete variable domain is EPEVTQTPSHQVTQMGQEVILRCVPISNHLYFYWYRQILGQKVEFLVSFYNNEISEKSEIFDDQFSVERPDGSNFTLKIRSTKLEDSAMYFCASSAQMSQIREYFGPGTRLTVL.